Included here is one T cell receptor (beta chain) sequence, with context. Generated by immunoSEQ multiplex PCR, the TCRdb table keeps only in-frame clones and is missing some. The table lists 150,000 or so clones, 91% of them singletons. This record belongs to a study of blood T cell repertoires in COVID-19. The CDR3 extends over 18 amino acids. V gave up 1 base and J gave up 5 bases, with 20 bases separating them. Per the germline V gene, CDR1 is SEHNR and CDR2 is FQNEAQ (reference sequence). Sequenced: peripheral blood. The sequence derives from a man aged 50 or older with acute or convalescent COVID-19. V usage is TRBV7-9 and J usage is TRBJ1-4, with D possibly TRBD1 on 5 matching bases. The CDR3 DNA reads as TGTGCCAGCAGCTTAGGGGAGGGTTCAAGGGGCACAAATGAAAAACTGTTTTTT. Protein sequence: CASSLGEGSRGTNEKLFF.